This TCR beta chain was documented in a study of siplizumab effects on memory and regulatory T cells. Produced via immunoSEQ multiplex PCR; TCRdb's table is partial and in-frame only. The table shows 100,000 or so clones, with about 90% occurring only once. V was trimmed by 4 bases and J by 2 bases, leaving 15 bases between them. The CDR3 has 15 residues. Germline CDR1 and CDR2: KGHSH and LQKENI. The chain recombines TRBV18 with TRBJ2-7, with D possibly being TRBD1 or TRBD2 (6 bases each). Material: non-Treg CD4+ T cells sorted from blood. This TCR was recovered from a human donor in good health. The CDR3 protein is CASSRGDTAAYEQYF. The CDR3 DNA reads TGTGCCAGCTCACGCGGGGACACCGCAGCCTACGAGCAGTACTTC.